This entry lists 10 T cell receptor beta chains sequenced from one sample in a study of beta chain features in type 1 diabetes. The study reverse transcribed the entire isolated RNA, so it sequenced expressed TCRB transcripts. Here immunoSEQ multiplex PCR was the method, and the copy in TCRdb shows in-frame clones only, minus some. The top ten clones hold around 0.0099% of a sample with more than 300,000 clones, 10% to 15% of them seen once. Study-wide results and caveats: There was a moderate but significant shortening of TCRB CDR3s in all four CD4+ subsets of Type 1 diabetes patients.

The antigens of these receptors remain unknown. Material: naive CD4+ T cells from blood. These receptors were collected from a woman under 30 with type 1 diabetes.

This clone was counted a few times. The chain recombines TRBV27 with TRBJ2-2; maybe TRBD2 (5 bases). V was cut by 11 bases and J by 4 bases, with 11 bases left in between. The CDR3 runs to 12 residues. Germline values: CDR1 MNHEY, CDR2 SMNVEV (reference sequence). The CDR3: CASRRTTGELFF. CDR3 sequence (DNA): TGTGCCTCCCGGAGGACCACCGGGGAGCTGTTTTTT.

The table lists this clone with a few counts. The J gene is TRBJ2-5, the V gene TRBV5-4, with 9 bases that match TRBD2. The germline V gene has CDR1 SGHNT and CDR2 YYREEE (reference sequence). The CDR3 is 15 amino acids. The trim removed 0 bases at V and 5 bases at J, leaving 5 bases unmatched. CDR3 residues: CASSLGGTSGETQYF. In nucleotides, the CDR3 is TGTGCCAGCAGCTTGGGGGGAACTAGCGGGGAGACCCAGTACTTC.

The sample holds a few counts of this clone. This chain joins TRBV18 and TRBJ2-6; D gene ambiguous. Trimming removed 5 bases from V and 0 bases from J, with 8 bases in between. Per the germline V gene, CDR1 is KGHSH and CDR2 is LQKENI. The CDR3 has 15 amino acids. The CDR3 is CASSSTSSGANVLTF. CDR3 coding DNA: TGTGCCAGCTCATCGACAAGCTCTGGGGCCAACGTCCTGACTTTC.

The V call is TRBV11-2, the J call TRBJ2-5; 8 bases agree with TRBD1. V shed 5 bases, J shed 3 bases, and the junction held 5 bases outside the gene matches. Germline CDR1 reads SGHAT; CDR2 reads FQNNGV. This CDR3 spans 14 amino acids. Here the CDR3 DNA reads TGTGCCAGCAGCCCCGGACAGGGAAAAGAGACCCAGTACTTC. Translating gives CASSPGQGKETQYF.

This clone was seen a handful of times. The chain has TRBV5-6 and TRBJ2-5; 8 bases align to TRBD2. The junction had 6 bases not matched to a gene; V was cut back by 4 bases and J by 4 bases. CDR1 is SGHDT, CDR2 YYEEEE, per germline. CDR3 length equals 14 residues. Written as DNA, the CDR3 is TGTGCCAGCAGCCCTCTCGCGGGAGGAGAGACCCAGTACTTC. This codes for CASSPLAGGETQYF.

The CDR3 here is CSVDWGGPPYF. CDR3 DNA: TGCAGCGTTGATTGGGGGGGCCCCCCGTACTTC. The rearrangement links TRBV29-1 to TRBJ2-5, with D maybe TRBD2 (7 bases). The V gene's germline CDR1 is SQVTM and CDR2 ANQGSEA. The CDR3 loop spans 11 amino acids. V was shortened by 3 bases and J by 13 bases, with 15 bases between the two germline ends.

There are a few counts of this clone. In DNA, the CDR3 is TGTGCCAGCAGCACCAACAGGGGAAGTTCCTACAATGAGCAGTTCTTC. It is translated as CASSTNRGSSYNEQFF. This chain uses TRBV7-9 with TRBJ2-1; 7 bases map to TRBD1. The CDR3 runs 16 residues. Germline V gene data show CDR1 as SEHNR and CDR2 as FQNEAQ (reference sequence). Trimming took 5 bases from V and 1 from J; bases not matched to a gene: 8.

This chain links TRBV15 with TRBJ1-5; D is undetermined. Germline V lookup: CDR1 LNHNV, CDR2 YYDKDF (reference sequence). The V end was cut by 0 bases, the J end by 7 bases, with 7 bases between. The CDR3 loop spans 13 amino acids. In nucleotides, the CDR3 is TGTGCCACCAGCAGAGACCCAGGCCAGCCCCAGCATTTT. This encodes CATSRDPGQPQHF.

CDR3: CSAAYFEQFF. In DNA, the CDR3 is TGCAGCGCCGCGTACTTTGAGCAGTTCTTC. The chain combines TRBV29-1 with TRBJ2-1; D ambiguous. The CDR3 runs to 10 residues. Trimming left V 7 bases short and J 9 bases short, with 10 bases between. Germline CDR1 is SQVTM and CDR2 is ANQGSEA.

This clone turned up a few times. This rearrangement joins TRBV18 to TRBJ2-3; D might be TRBD2 (6 bases). CDR3 length equals 14 residues. Trimming cost V 6 bases and J 1 base, with 11 bases left between them. Germline CDR1 and CDR2: KGHSH and LQKENI. The CDR3 DNA sequence: TGTGCCAGCTCGCGGGACTCCCGCACAGATACGCAGTATTTT. This encodes CASSRDSRTDTQYF.